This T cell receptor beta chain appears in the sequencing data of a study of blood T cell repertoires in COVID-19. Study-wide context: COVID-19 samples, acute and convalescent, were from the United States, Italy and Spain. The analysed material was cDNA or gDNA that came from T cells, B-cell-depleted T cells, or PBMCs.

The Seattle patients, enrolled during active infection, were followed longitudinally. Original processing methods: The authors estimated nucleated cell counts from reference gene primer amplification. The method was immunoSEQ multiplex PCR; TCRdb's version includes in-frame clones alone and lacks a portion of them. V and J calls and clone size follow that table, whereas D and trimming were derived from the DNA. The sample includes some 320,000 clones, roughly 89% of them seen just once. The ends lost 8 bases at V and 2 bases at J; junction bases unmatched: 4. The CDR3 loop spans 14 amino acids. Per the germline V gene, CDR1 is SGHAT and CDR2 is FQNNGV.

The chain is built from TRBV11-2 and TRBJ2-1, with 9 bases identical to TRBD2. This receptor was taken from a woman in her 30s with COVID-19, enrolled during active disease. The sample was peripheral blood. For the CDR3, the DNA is TGTGCCAGCGCGGCTAGCGGGGCCTACAATGAGCAGTTCTTC. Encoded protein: CASAASGAYNEQFF.